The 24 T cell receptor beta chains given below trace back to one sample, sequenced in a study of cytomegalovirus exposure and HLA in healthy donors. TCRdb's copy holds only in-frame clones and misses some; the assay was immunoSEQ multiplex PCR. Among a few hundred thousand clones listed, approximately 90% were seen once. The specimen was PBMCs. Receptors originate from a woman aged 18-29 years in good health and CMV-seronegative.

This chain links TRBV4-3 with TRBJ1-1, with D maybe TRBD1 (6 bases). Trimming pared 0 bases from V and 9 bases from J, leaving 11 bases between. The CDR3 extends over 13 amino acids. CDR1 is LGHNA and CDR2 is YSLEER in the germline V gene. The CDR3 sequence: CASSQDKDRQAFF. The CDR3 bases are TGCGCCAGCAGCCAAGATAAAGACAGGCAAGCTTTCTTT.

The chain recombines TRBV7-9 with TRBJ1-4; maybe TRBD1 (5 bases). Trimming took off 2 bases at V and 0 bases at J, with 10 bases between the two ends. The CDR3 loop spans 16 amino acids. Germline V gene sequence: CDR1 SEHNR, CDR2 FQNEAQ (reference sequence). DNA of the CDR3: TGTGCCAGCAGCTTAACGTCGACAGCAACTAATGAAAAACTGTTTTTT. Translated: CASSLTSTATNEKLFF.

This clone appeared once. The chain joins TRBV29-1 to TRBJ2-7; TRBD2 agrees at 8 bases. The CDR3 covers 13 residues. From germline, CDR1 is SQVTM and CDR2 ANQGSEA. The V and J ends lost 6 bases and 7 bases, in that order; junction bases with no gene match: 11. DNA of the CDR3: TGCAGCGTCGGCCTATTCCGGGAGGGGGAGCAGTACTTC. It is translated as CSVGLFREGEQYF.

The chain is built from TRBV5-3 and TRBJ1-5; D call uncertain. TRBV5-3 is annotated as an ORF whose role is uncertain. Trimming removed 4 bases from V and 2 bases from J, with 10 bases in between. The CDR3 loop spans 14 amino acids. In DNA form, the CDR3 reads TGTGCCAGAAGCCGGGGAGACGGCAATCAGCCCCAGCATTTT. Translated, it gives CARSRGDGNQPQHF.

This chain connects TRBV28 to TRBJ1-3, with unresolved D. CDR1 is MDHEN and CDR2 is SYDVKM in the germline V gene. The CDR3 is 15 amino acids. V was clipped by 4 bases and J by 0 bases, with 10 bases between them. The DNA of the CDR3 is TGTGCCAGCAGTTCCCCGACATTCTCTGGAAACACCATATATTTT. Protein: CASSSPTFSGNTIYF.

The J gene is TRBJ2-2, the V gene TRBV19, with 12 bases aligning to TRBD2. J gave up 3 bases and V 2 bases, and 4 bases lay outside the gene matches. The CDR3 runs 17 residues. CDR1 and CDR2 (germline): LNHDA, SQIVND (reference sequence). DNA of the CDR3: TGTGCCAGTAGTATAATCCTAGCGGGAGGGGACACCGGGGAGCTGTTTTTT. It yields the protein CASSIILAGGDTGELFF.

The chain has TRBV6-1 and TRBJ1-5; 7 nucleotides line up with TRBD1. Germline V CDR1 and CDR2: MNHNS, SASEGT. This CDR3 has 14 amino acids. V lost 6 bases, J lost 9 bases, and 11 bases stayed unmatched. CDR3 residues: CASRLDRSGGPQHF. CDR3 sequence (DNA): TGTGCCAGCAGGCTGGACAGGAGCGGCGGGCCCCAGCATTTT.

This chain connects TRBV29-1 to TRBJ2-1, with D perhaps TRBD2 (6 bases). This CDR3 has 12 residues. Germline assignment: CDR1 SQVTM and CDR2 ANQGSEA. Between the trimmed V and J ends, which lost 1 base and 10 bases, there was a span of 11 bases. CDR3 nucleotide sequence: TGCAGCGTTGAAGGGGCGGGGAACGAGCAGTTCTTC. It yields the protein CSVEGAGNEQFF.

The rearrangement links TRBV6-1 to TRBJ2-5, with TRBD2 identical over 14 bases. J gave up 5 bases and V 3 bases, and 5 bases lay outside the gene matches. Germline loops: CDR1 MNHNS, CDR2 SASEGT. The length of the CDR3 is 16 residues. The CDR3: CASSETSGRVGETQYF. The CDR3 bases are TGTGCCAGCAGTGAGACTAGCGGGAGGGTAGGGGAGACCCAGTACTTC.

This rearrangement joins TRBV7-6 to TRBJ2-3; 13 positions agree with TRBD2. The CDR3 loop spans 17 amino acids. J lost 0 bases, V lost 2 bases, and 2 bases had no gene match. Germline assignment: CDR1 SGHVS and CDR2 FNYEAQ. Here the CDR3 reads CASSLKGLAGSTDTQYF. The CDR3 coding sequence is TGTGCCAGCAGCTTAAAGGGACTAGCGGGAAGCACAGATACGCAGTATTTT.

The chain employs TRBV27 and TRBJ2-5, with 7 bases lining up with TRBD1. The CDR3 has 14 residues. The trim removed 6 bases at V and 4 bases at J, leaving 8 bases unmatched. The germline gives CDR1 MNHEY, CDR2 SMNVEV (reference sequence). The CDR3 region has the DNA TGTGCCAGCAGCGCAGGGGGAACTGGAGAGACCCAGTACTTC. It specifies CASSAGGTGETQYF.

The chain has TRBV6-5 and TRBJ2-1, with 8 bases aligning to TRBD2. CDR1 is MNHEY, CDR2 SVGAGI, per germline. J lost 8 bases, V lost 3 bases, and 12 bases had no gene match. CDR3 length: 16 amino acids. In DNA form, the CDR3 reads TGTGCCAGCAGTTATATGGCGGGAGGCCAGTTGGATGAGCAGTTCTTC. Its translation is CASSYMAGGQLDEQFF.

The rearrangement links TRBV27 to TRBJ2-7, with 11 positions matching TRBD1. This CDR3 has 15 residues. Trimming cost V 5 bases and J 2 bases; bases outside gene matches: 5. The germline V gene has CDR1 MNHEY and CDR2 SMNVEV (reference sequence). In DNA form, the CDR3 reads TGTGCCAGCAGTAGAGGGACAGGGGGTCCCTACGAGCAGTACTTC. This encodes CASSRGTGGPYEQYF.

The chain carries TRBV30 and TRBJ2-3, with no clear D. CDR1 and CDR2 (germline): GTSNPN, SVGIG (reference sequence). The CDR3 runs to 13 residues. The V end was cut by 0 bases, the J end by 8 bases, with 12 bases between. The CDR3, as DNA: TGTGCCTGGAGTGTACTTATTCTTGGTACGCAGTATTTT. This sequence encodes CAWSVLILGTQYF.

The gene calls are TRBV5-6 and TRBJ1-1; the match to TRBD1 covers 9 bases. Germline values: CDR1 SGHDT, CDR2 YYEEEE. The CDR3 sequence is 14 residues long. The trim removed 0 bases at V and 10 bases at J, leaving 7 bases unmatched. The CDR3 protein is CASSLDRTGVGAFF. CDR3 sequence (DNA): TGTGCCAGCAGCTTGGACAGGACAGGGGTCGGAGCTTTCTTT.

The CDR3 region is CASSQVGRTGFRSNQPQHF. CDR3 coding DNA: TGTGCCAGCAGCCAAGTGGGAAGGACAGGGTTCAGAAGCAATCAGCCCCAGCATTTT. This chain links TRBV4-2 with TRBJ1-5; 8 nucleotides agree with TRBD1. Germline V lookup: CDR1 LGHNA, CDR2 YNFKEQ. The CDR3 extends over 19 amino acids. V was clipped by 1 base and J by 1 base; unmatched bases: 12.

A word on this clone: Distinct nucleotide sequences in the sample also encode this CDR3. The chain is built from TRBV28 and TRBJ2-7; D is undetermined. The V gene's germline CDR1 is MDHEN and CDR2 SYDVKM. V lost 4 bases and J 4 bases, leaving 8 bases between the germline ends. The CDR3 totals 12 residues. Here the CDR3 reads CASSSPRYEQYF. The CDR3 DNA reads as TGTGCCAGCAGTTCCCCTAGGTACGAGCAGTACTTC. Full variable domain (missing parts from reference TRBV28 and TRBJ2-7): DVKVTQSSRYLVKRTGEKVFLECVQDMDHENMFWYRQDPGLGLRLIYFSYDVKMKEKGDIPEGYSVSREKKERFSLILESASTNQTSMYLCASSSPRYEQYFGPGTRLTVT.

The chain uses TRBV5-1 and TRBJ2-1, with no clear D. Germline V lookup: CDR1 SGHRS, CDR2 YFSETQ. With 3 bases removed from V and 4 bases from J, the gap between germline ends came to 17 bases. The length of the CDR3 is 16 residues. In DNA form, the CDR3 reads TGCGCCAGCAGCTCCACTGACTCTGGCCATTACAATGAGCAGTTCTTC. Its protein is CASSSTDSGHYNEQFF.

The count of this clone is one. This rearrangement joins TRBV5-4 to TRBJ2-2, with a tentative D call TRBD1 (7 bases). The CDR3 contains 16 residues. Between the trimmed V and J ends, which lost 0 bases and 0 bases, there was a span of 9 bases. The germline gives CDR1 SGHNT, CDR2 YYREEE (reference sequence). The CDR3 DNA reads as TGTGCCAGCAGCTTGGCCAGGGGGGCGAACACCGGGGAGCTGTTTTTT. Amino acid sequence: CASSLARGANTGELFF.

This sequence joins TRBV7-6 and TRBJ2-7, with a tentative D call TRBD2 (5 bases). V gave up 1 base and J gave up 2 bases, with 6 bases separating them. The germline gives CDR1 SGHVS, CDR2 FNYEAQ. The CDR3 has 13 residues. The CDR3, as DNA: TGTGCCAGCAGCTTAGGGGAGCCCTACGAGCAGTACTTC. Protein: CASSLGEPYEQYF.

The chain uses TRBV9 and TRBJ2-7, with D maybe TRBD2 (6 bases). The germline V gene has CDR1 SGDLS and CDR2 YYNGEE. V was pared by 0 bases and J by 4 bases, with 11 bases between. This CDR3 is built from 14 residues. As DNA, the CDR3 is TGTGCCAGCAGCGTAGGCGGGGTCGGTTACGAGCAGTACTTC. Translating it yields CASSVGGVGYEQYF. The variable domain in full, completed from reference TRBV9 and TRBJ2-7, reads DSGVTQTPKHLITATGQRVTLRCSPRSGDLSVYWYQQSLDQGLQFLIQYYNGEERAKGNILERFSAQQFPDLHSELNLSSLELGDSALYFCASSVGGVGYEQYFGPGTRLTVT.

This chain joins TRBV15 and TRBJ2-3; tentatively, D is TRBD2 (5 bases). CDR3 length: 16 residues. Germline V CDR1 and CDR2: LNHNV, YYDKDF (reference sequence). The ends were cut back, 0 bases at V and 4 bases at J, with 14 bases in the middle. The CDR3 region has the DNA TGTGCCACCAGCAGAGAAGTGATAGGGAGCCCAGATACGCAGTATTTT. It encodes CATSREVIGSPDTQYF.

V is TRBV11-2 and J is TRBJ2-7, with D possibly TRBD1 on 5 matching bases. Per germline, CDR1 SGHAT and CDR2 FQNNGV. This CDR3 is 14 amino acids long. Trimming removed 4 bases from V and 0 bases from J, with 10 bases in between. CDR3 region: CASSSGRNSYEQYF. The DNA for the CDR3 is TGTGCCAGCAGCTCAGGGCGGAACTCCTACGAGCAGTACTTC.

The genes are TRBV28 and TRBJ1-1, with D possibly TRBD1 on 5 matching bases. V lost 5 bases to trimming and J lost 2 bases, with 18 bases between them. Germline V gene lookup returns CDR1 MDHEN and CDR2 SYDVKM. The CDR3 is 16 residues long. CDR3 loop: CASSPQGSGVNTEAFF. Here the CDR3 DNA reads TGTGCCAGCAGTCCTCAGGGATCGGGGGTCAACACTGAAGCTTTCTTT.